Below are 13 T cell receptor beta chains sequenced from a single sample in a study of OX40 agonist ivuxolimab in advanced cancers. TCRdb's table, derived via immunoSEQ multiplex PCR, lists solely in-frame clones and lacks some. The sample contains over 45,000 clones, about 83% of which appear only once. The sequencing here drew on CD4+ or CD8+ T cells sorted from blood, taken in a trial of the OX40 agonist ivuxolimab. These receptors all come from an adult with an advanced solid tumor such as melanoma, head and neck, liver or kidney cancer.

This chain connects TRBV12-5 to TRBJ1-1; D call uncertain. V lost 3 bases to trimming and J lost 1 base, with 6 bases between them. The germline CDR1 and CDR2 sequences are LGHNT and FRNRAP. This CDR3 has 13 residues. CDR3 amino acids: CASGFIENTEAFF. The DNA of the CDR3 is TGTGCTAGTGGTTTCATAGAGAACACTGAAGCTTTCTTT.

J is TRBJ1-5 and V is TRBV6-5, with D unclear. This CDR3 comprises 15 residues. Trimming removed 0 bases at V and 4 bases at J, with 10 bases between. Per the germline V gene, CDR1 is MNHEY and CDR2 is SVGAGI. The CDR3: CASSYSAGKNQPQHF. The DNA of the CDR3 is TGTGCCAGCAGTTACTCGGCGGGGAAGAATCAGCCCCAGCATTTT.

V usage is TRBV19 and J usage is TRBJ1-1, with 8 bases matching TRBD1. Germline loops: CDR1 LNHDA, CDR2 SQIVND (reference sequence). This CDR3 has 12 amino acids. With V trimmed by 10 bases and J by 11 bases, 12 bases remained unmatched. DNA of the CDR3: TGTGCCACCGGACAGGGTTTCCCAGGGGCTTTCTTT. It is translated as CATGQGFPGAFF.

V usage is TRBV7-2 and J usage is TRBJ2-7; 8 nucleotides match TRBD2. CDR1 SGHTA and CDR2 FQGNSA come from the germline V gene. V was pared by 0 bases and J by 3 bases, with 10 bases of the junction left unmatched. The CDR3 covers 17 residues. The CDR3 reads CASSLALTSGGGYEQYF. As DNA, the CDR3 is TGTGCCAGCAGCTTAGCCCTTACTAGCGGAGGGGGCTACGAGCAGTACTTC.

This clone was seen a few times. The chain recombines TRBV6-5 with TRBJ1-2; 10 bases agree with TRBD1. CDR1 and CDR2 (germline): MNHEY, SVGAGI. Germline trimming cut 5 bases from V and 4 bases from J; bases unmatched to any gene: 4. The CDR3 has 14 residues. CDR3 loop: CASSEGQGSYGYTF. CDR3 DNA sequence: TGTGCCAGCAGTGAGGGACAGGGGAGCTATGGCTACACCTTC.

The chain has TRBV9 and TRBJ2-2, with D possibly being TRBD1 (6 bases). Trimming took 4 bases from V and 3 from J, leaving 13 bases between them. CDR1 and CDR2 (germline): SGDLS, YYNGEE. The CDR3 runs 15 residues. Here the CDR3 DNA reads TGTGCCAGCAGCCTTAGACAGGATCACACCGGGGAGCTGTTTTTT. Its translation is CASSLRQDHTGELFF.

The table lists this clone with a count of one. This chain uses TRBV21-1 with TRBJ1-4; TRBD1 is the table's D call and was not checked against the DNA. TRBV21-1 is assigned pseudogene status. The length of the CDR3 is 16 residues. CDR3 amino acids: CAGKGQEMVTNEKLFF. The CDR3 coding sequence is TGTGCCGGAAAAGGACAGGAAATGGTAACTAATGAAAAACTGTTTTTT.

CDR3 amino acids: CASSMASGGNEQFF. The CDR3 region has the DNA TGTGCCAGTAGTATGGCGTCAGGGGGCAATGAGCAGTTCTTC. The chain uses TRBV19 and TRBJ2-1; 7 nucleotides align to TRBD1. With V trimmed by 3 bases and J by 6 bases, 5 bases remained unmatched. This CDR3 comprises 14 residues. In germline, CDR1 is LNHDA, CDR2 SQIVND (reference sequence).

This chain joins TRBV7-9 and TRBJ2-5; D not resolved. TRBJ2-7 matches the DNA end more closely, so the J call is doubtful. CDR1 and CDR2 from the germline V gene are SEHNR and FQNEAQ (reference sequence). The CDR3 has 13 residues. CDR3 amino acids: CASSSGRVYEQYF. Here the CDR3 DNA reads TGTGCCAGCAGCTCGGGCCGGGTTTACGAGCAGTACTTC.

This rearrangement joins TRBV14 to TRBJ2-6; D unclear. The germline V gene has CDR1 SGHDN and CDR2 FVKESK. The CDR3 is made up of 16 amino acids. V was cut by 1 base and J by 1 base, with 8 bases left in between. CDR3 coding DNA: TGTGCCAGCAGCCAAGGAGGACGGTCTGGGGCCAACGTCCTGACTTTC. Translation: CASSQGGRSGANVLTF.

This chain joins TRBV6-6 and TRBJ2-2; tentatively, D is TRBD1 or TRBD2 (6 bases each). Trimming removed 6 bases at V and 1 base at J, with 9 bases between. The CDR3 sequence is 14 residues long. Germline-derived CDR1 and CDR2 are MNHNY and SVGAGI (reference sequence). The CDR3 reads CASRRGQNTGELFF. As DNA, the CDR3 is TGTGCCAGCAGACGGGGGCAGAACACCGGGGAGCTGTTTTTT.

The chain links TRBV4-2 to TRBJ1-1, with D unresolved. Trimming left V 5 bases short and J 4 bases short, with 8 bases between. Germline V gene lookup returns CDR1 LGHNA and CDR2 YNFKEQ. This CDR3 spans 12 amino acids. CDR3 DNA sequence: TGTGCCAGCAGCTTGGTGGCCACTGAAGCTTTCTTT. Translated: CASSLVATEAFF.

V gene TRBV6-1 combines with J gene TRBJ2-7, with D tentatively TRBD1 or TRBD2 (5 bases each). Trimming shortened V by 8 bases and J by 6 bases, and 23 bases separated the two germline ends. CDR3 size: 15 residues. Germline CDR1 reads MNHNS; CDR2 reads SASEGT. CDR3 coding DNA: TGTGCCAGCCACACTCTCGGTGGTGAGGGACGCGAGCAGTACTTC. Translated: CASHTLGGEGREQYF.